These 25 T cell receptor beta chains were sequenced from one sample in a study of CD8 T cells in Susac syndrome. Random hexamers were used to reverse transcribe an amount of roughly 0.5 to 1 ug RNA. TCRdb redid the calling of the immunoSEQ multiplex PCR reads with MiXCR, one entry per CDR3 protein. The sample carries 80,000 or so distinct CDR3 sequences, approximately 96% recorded once. Sequenced material: CD8+ T cells from PBMCs. The receptors were gathered from a human donor with Susac syndrome.

The genes are TRBV28 and TRBJ2-7; no firm D call. The V end was cut by 3 bases, the J end by 0 bases, with 9 bases between. This CDR3 has 14 residues. From germline, CDR1 is MDHEN and CDR2 SYDVKM. CDR3 in DNA: TGTGCCAGCAGTTTCGTACAGAACTCCTACGAGCAGTACTTC. Translating gives CASSFVQNSYEQYF.

The V gene is TRBV30, the J gene TRBJ1-2; no clear D gene. The CDR3 has 13 residues. Germline V lookup: CDR1 GTSNPN, CDR2 SVGIG (reference sequence). V dropped 2 bases and J dropped 7 bases, with 14 bases sitting between them. This CDR3 reads CAWSPPYAGGYTF. The CDR3 DNA is TGTGCCTGGAGTCCCCCCTACGCCGGTGGCTACACCTTC. Combining the CDR3 with reference TRBV30 and TRBJ1-2 gives the whole variable domain SQTIHQWPATLVQPVGSPLSLECTVEGTSNPNLYWYRQAAGRGLQLLFYSVGIGQISSEVPQNLSASRPQDRQFILSSKKLLLSDSGFYLCAWSPPYAGGYTFGSGTRLTVV.

The chain joins TRBV15 to TRBJ1-1; unclear D gene. CDR3 length equals 13 residues. CDR1 LNHNV and CDR2 YYDKDF come from the germline V gene (reference sequence). With 1 base removed from V and 4 bases from J, the gap between germline ends came to 7 bases. DNA of the CDR3: TGTGCCACCAGCAGAGTACCGGGCACTGAAGCTTTCTTT. This sequence encodes CATSRVPGTEAFF.

The gene calls are TRBV5-4 and TRBJ2-7; D is uncertain. The CDR3 contains 12 residues. V lost 4 bases and J 6 bases, leaving 11 bases between the germline ends. Per germline, CDR1 SGHNT and CDR2 YYREEE (reference sequence). The DNA of the CDR3 is TGTGCCAGCAGCGAGCCGGCAGGCGAGCAGTACTTC. Translated, it gives CASSEPAGEQYF. Filled out from reference TRBV5-4 and TRBJ2-7, the complete variable domain reads ETGVTQSPTHLIKTRGQQVTLRCSSQSGHNTVSWYQQALGQGPQFIFQYYREEENGRGNFPPRFSGLQFPNYSSELNVNALELDDSALYLCASSEPAGEQYFGPGTRLTVT.

This chain uses TRBV15 with TRBJ2-1; D not resolved. The ends were cut back, 3 bases at V and 7 bases at J, with 4 bases in the middle. The CDR3 length is 11 residues. The germline V gene encodes CDR1 LNHNV and CDR2 YYDKDF (reference sequence). The CDR3 region is CATSRENEQFF. The CDR3 DNA reads TGTGCCACCAGCAGGGAAAATGAGCAGTTCTTC.

This chain joins TRBV7-8 and TRBJ1-5; D gene ambiguous. Trimming pared 5 bases from V and 5 bases from J, leaving 16 bases between. CDR3 length: 15 amino acids. The germline CDR1 and CDR2 sequences are SGHVS and FQNEAQ. Written as DNA, the CDR3 is TGTGCCAGCAGCCCTACGAGCGGGAGGCATCAGCCCCAGCATTTT. Its protein product is CASSPTSGRHQPQHF.

The chain couples TRBV29-1 to TRBJ2-1; D might be TRBD1 or TRBD2, each matching 5 bases. Trimming removed 4 bases at V and 0 bases at J, with 13 bases between. There are 15 residues in the CDR3. Germline CDR1 reads SQVTM; CDR2 reads ANQGSEA. The CDR3 sequence is CSVVGTTSSYNEQFF. DNA of the CDR3: TGCAGCGTTGTGGGGACGACGAGCTCCTACAATGAGCAGTTCTTC.

The rearrangement uses TRBV7-2 and TRBJ1-5, with D possibly being TRBD1 (5 bases). This CDR3 is 16 amino acids long. Per the germline V gene, CDR1 is SGHTA and CDR2 is FQGNSA. V lost 0 bases and J 2 bases, leaving 11 bases between the germline ends. This CDR3 reads CASSLAGRVGNQPQHF. CDR3 nucleotide sequence: TGTGCCAGCAGCTTAGCGGGCAGGGTGGGCAATCAGCCCCAGCATTTT.

The chain has TRBV4-3 and TRBJ2-3; 13 nucleotides line up with TRBD2. CDR3 size: 19 residues. J lost 3 bases, V lost 2 bases, and 11 bases had no gene match. Germline V CDR1 and CDR2: LGHNA, YSLEER. The chain's CDR3 is CASSQKVYGTSGITDTQYF. The CDR3 coding sequence is TGCGCCAGCAGCCAAAAAGTATACGGGACTAGCGGGATAACAGATACGCAGTATTTT.

This CDR3 reads CASSQEWGEGYTF. CDR3 nucleotide sequence: TGTGCCAGCAGCCAAGAATGGGGGGAAGGCTACACCTTC. J is TRBJ1-2 and V is TRBV14, with D perhaps TRBD1 (5 bases). This CDR3 is built from 13 residues. Germline CDR1 reads SGHDN; CDR2 reads FVKESK. V shed 0 bases and J shed 8 bases, with 10 bases lying between them. Variable domain in full (rest from reference TRBV14 and TRBJ1-2): EAGVTQFPSHSVIEKGQTVTLRCDPISGHDNLYWYRRVMGKEIKFLLHFVKESKQDESGMPNNRFLAERTGGTYSTLKVQPAELEDSGVYFCASSQEWGEGYTFGSGTRLTVV.

This chain links TRBV5-1 with TRBJ1-2; maybe TRBD1 (5 bases). Trimming pared 4 bases from V and 2 bases from J, leaving 12 bases between. Per germline, CDR1 SGHRS and CDR2 YFSETQ. The CDR3 has 14 amino acids. Here the CDR3 reads CASSRTFVNYGYTF. In DNA form, the CDR3 reads TGCGCCAGCAGCAGGACATTCGTCAACTATGGCTACACCTTC. Together with reference TRBV5-1 and TRBJ1-2, the CDR3 gives the full variable domain: KAGVTQTPRYLIKTRGQQVTLSCSPISGHRSVSWYQQTPGQGLQFLFEYFSETQRNKGNFPGRFSGRQFSNSRSEMNVSTLELGDSALYLCASSRTFVNYGYTFGSGTRLTVV.

The V gene is TRBV7-9, the J gene TRBJ2-5; D unresolved. This CDR3 is built from 15 residues. V shed 1 base and J shed 1 base, with 10 bases lying between them. Germline V gives CDR1 SEHNR, CDR2 FQNEAQ (reference sequence). This CDR3 is CASSLGPRRQETQYF. The DNA for the CDR3 is TGTGCCAGCAGCTTAGGCCCGCGTCGCCAAGAGACCCAGTACTTC.

The chain employs TRBV2 and TRBJ2-3; D is undetermined. The V gene lost 3 bases and the J gene lost 1 base, with 11 bases spanning the gap. The V gene's germline CDR1 is SNHLY and CDR2 FYNNEI. The CDR3 is made up of 15 amino acids. CDR3 sequence reads: CASSDSRSRTDTQYF. Written as DNA, the CDR3 is TGTGCCAGCAGTGATTCAAGGTCCCGCACAGATACGCAGTATTTT.

This chain uses TRBV20-1 with TRBJ2-1; perhaps TRBD1 as D (6 bases). Per the germline V gene, CDR1 is DFQATT and CDR2 is SNEGSKA (reference sequence). The CDR3 has 14 amino acids. Trimming shortened V by 6 bases and J by 7 bases, and 19 bases separated the two germline ends. The CDR3 DNA is TGCAGTGCCGAGGTACTGGGGGCAGGTAATGAGCAGTTCTTC. Its translation: CSAEVLGAGNEQFF.

This rearrangement joins TRBV3-1 to TRBJ2-5; maybe TRBD2 (5 bases). The CDR3 loop spans 15 amino acids. Trimming removed 2 bases from V and 1 base from J, with 11 bases in between. The germline V gene has CDR1 LGHDT and CDR2 YNNKEL (reference sequence). The CDR3 DNA reads TGTGCCAGCAGCCAACCAACTAGAGGCCAAGAGACCCAGTACTTC. Translating it yields CASSQPTRGQETQYF.

The chain links TRBV20-1 to TRBJ2-5; 9 bases are shared with TRBD2. CDR3 length equals 14 residues. J gave up 1 base and V 5 bases, and 5 bases lay outside the gene matches. In germline, CDR1 is DFQATT, CDR2 SNEGSKA (reference sequence). CDR3 bases: TGCAGTGCTTGGCTAGCGGGGCCCCAAGAGACCCAGTACTTC. This translates into CSAWLAGPQETQYF.

This chain joins TRBV24-1 and TRBJ2-2, with D tentatively TRBD1 (5 bases). Per the germline V gene, CDR1 is KGHDR and CDR2 is SFDVKD. The CDR3 is 14 residues long. V was shortened by 4 bases and J by 4 bases, with 9 bases between the two germline ends. The DNA of the CDR3 is TGTGCCACCAGTGACCAGGGTGGCACCGGGGAGCTGTTTTTT. It yields the protein CATSDQGGTGELFF.

The chain couples TRBV15 to TRBJ1-5; D gene ambiguous. The CDR3 loop spans 11 amino acids. V was cut by 0 bases and J by 13 bases, with 7 bases left in between. Germline V gene lookup returns CDR1 LNHNV and CDR2 YYDKDF (reference sequence). Here the CDR3 reads CATSREHEQHF. DNA of the CDR3: TGTGCCACCAGCAGAGAACATGAGCAGCATTTT.

V and J are TRBV5-4 and TRBJ2-5; 8 bases agree with TRBD1. From germline, CDR1 is SGHNT and CDR2 YYREEE (reference sequence). The CDR3 has 14 amino acids. The J segment lost 5 bases and the V segment lost 2 bases, leaving 5 bases of the junction unmatched. CDR3 nucleotides: TGTGCCAGCAGCTTCCACAGGGGGGAGGAGACCCAGTACTTC. Protein sequence: CASSFHRGEETQYF.

This sequence joins TRBV29-1 and TRBJ2-5; a possible D gene is TRBD1 (5 bases). Germline V gene data show CDR1 as SQVTM and CDR2 as ANQGSEA. This CDR3 region has 15 residues. Trimming cost V 7 bases and J 5 bases, with 23 bases left between them. CDR3 region: CSAFPYGHQYETQYF. CDR3 coding DNA: TGCAGCGCATTCCCCTACGGACACCAGTACGAGACCCAGTACTTC.

The V call is TRBV28, the J call TRBJ2-3; 9 nucleotides match TRBD1. Germline V gives CDR1 MDHEN, CDR2 SYDVKM. Trimming took 2 bases from V and 7 from J; bases not matched to a gene: 4. The CDR3 is made up of 14 amino acids. CDR3 amino acids: CASSLTGQGNTQYF. CDR3 coding DNA: TGTGCCAGCAGTTTAACGGGACAGGGAAATACGCAGTATTTT.

V gene TRBV7-9 combines with J gene TRBJ2-7; no clear D. CDR1 and CDR2 (germline): SEHNR, FQNEAQ (reference sequence). The CDR3 runs to 13 residues. Trimming removed 6 bases from V and 2 bases from J, with 11 bases in between. This CDR3 is CASSDFGAYEQYF. CDR3 coding DNA: TGTGCCAGCAGTGACTTCGGAGCCTACGAGCAGTACTTC.

This clonotype has only one observation. This sequence joins TRBV28 and TRBJ1-1; 7 bases match TRBD1. The length of the CDR3 is 15 residues. V shed 7 bases, J shed 1 base, and the junction held 9 bases outside the gene matches. The V gene's germline CDR1 is MDHEN and CDR2 SYDVKM. CDR3 coding DNA: TGTGCCAGCACCCAAACCGGGACAGCGAACACTGAAGCTTTCTTT. Its translation is CASTQTGTANTEAFF.

The gene calls are TRBV2 and TRBJ1-5; 9 bases match TRBD1. The junction had 7 bases not matched to a gene; V was cut back by 3 bases and J by 7 bases. The CDR3 runs to 15 residues. The germline gives CDR1 SNHLY, CDR2 FYNNEI. CDR3 sequence (DNA): TGTGCCAGCAGTGAGACAGGGGGTGGCCGACAGCCCCAGCATTTT. It specifies CASSETGGGRQPQHF.

V gene TRBV4-3 combines with J gene TRBJ1-1; D may be TRBD1 (5 bases). The CDR3 runs 16 residues. Germline CDR1 is LGHNA and CDR2 is YSLEER. The V and J ends lost 0 bases and 0 bases respectively, with 11 bases between them. The CDR3 nucleotides read TGCGCCAGCAGCCAAGATGGGTCAGGGATGAACACTGAAGCTTTCTTT. It translates to CASSQDGSGMNTEAFF.